Listed here are 32 T cell receptor beta chains from one sample, sequenced in a study of CD8 T cells in ankylosing spondylitis. Their antigens are not known. TCRdb reanalysed the 5' RACE reads using MiXCR and keeps one entry per CDR3 protein. This sample has around 770,000 distinct CDR3 sequences, with approximately 12% found just once. Whole-study findings and limits: Apparently characteristic of ankylosing spondylitis blood was a TCR beta motif (roughly eight highly homologous variants).

The material sequenced was blood, either unsorted or a sorted T cell fraction (not recorded which). These receptors all stem from a male donor with ankylosing spondylitis.

This clonotype was picked up many times. J is TRBJ2-7 and V is TRBV20-1, with D possibly matching TRBD1 (6 bases). Germline values: CDR1 DFQATT, CDR2 SNEGSKA (reference sequence). With 4 bases removed from V and 5 bases from J, the gap between germline ends came to 15 bases. This CDR3 region has 13 residues. CDR3 nucleotide sequence: TGCAGTGCTACCCGAACAGGGTACAACGAGCAGTACTTC. Protein product: CSATRTGYNEQYF.

This rearrangement joins TRBV10-3 to TRBJ1-2, with TRBD1 matching over 10 bases. This CDR3 is 17 amino acids long. Germline values: CDR1 ENHRY, CDR2 SYGVKD. Trimming took 6 bases from V and 2 from J; bases not matched to a gene: 12. DNA for the CDR3: TGTGCCATCAGAACCTCAAAAACGGGACAGGGGAACTATGGCTACACCTTC. The encoded protein is CAIRTSKTGQGNYGYTF.

This chain joins TRBV28 and TRBJ2-4; D perhaps matches TRBD2 (6 bases). The germline V gene encodes CDR1 MDHEN and CDR2 SYDVKM. The CDR3 totals 13 residues. Trimming left V 5 bases short and J 8 bases short, with 13 bases between. DNA for the CDR3: TGTGCCAGCAGTCCTGGCAGGGAGGACATTCAGTACTTC. This encodes CASSPGREDIQYF.

The chain uses TRBV20-1 and TRBJ1-5; D gene ambiguous. CDR3 size: 12 residues. Trimming cost V 5 bases and J 9 bases, with 14 bases left between them. Germline loops: CDR1 DFQATT, CDR2 SNEGSKA (reference sequence). The CDR3: CSAPGLLGPQHF. CDR3 nucleotides: TGCAGTGCTCCGGGCCTTTTGGGGCCCCAGCATTTT.

A few counts support this clonotype. This sequence joins TRBV29-1 and TRBJ2-1; perhaps D is TRBD1 or TRBD2 (5 bases each). V shed 7 bases and J shed 0 bases, with 13 bases lying between them. This CDR3 is 14 amino acids long. Germline V gives CDR1 SQVTM, CDR2 ANQGSEA. DNA for the CDR3: TGCAGCGGAACGGGACGGAGCTCCTACAATGAGCAGTTCTTC. Translating gives CSGTGRSSYNEQFF.

The V gene is TRBV9, the J gene TRBJ2-3; D remains ambiguous. The germline V gene has CDR1 SGDLS and CDR2 YYNGEE. CDR3 size: 19 residues. V was shortened by 0 bases and J by 0 bases, with 20 bases between the two germline ends. CDR3 protein: CASSVGAGPKGISTDTQYF. In DNA form, the CDR3 reads TGTGCCAGCAGCGTAGGAGCAGGCCCTAAAGGGATAAGCACAGATACGCAGTATTTT. Full variable domain (outside the CDR3, taken from reference TRBV9 and TRBJ2-3): DSGVTQTPKHLITATGQRVTLRCSPRSGDLSVYWYQQSLDQGLQFLIQYYNGEERAKGNILERFSAQQFPDLHSELNLSSLELGDSALYFCASSVGAGPKGISTDTQYFGPGTRLTVL.

This clonotype was seen a few times. The chain recombines TRBV5-1 with TRBJ2-7; D tentatively reads TRBD1 or TRBD2 (6 bases each). The V gene's germline CDR1 is SGHRS and CDR2 YFSETQ. V was clipped by 5 bases and J by 1 base, with 16 bases between them. This CDR3 has 15 residues. CDR3 DNA sequence: TGCGCCAGCAGGGCCGGGGGCGCGCGGTCCTACGAGCAGTACTTC. Amino acid sequence: CASRAGGARSYEQYF.

The V gene is TRBV7-2, the J gene TRBJ1-6; 7 positions match TRBD1. The CDR3 is made up of 12 amino acids. Germline V CDR1 and CDR2: SGHTA, FQGNSA. The V and J ends lost 7 bases and 14 bases, in that order; junction bases with no gene match: 8. The CDR3 sequence: CASTTTGLTLHF. In nucleotides, the CDR3 is TGTGCCAGCACCACGACAGGGCTAACCCTCCACTTT.

This clonotype was counted between two and nine times. The J gene is TRBJ2-7, the V gene TRBV12-3 or TRBV12-4; D remains unclear. The CDR3 covers 15 residues. Between the trimmed V and J ends, which lost 7 bases and 0 bases, there was a span of 16 bases. The CDR3 spells CASKLSELSSYEQYF. The CDR3 DNA is TGTGCCAGCAAACTCTCCGAGTTAAGCTCCTACGAGCAGTACTTC.

The rearrangement uses TRBV20-1 and TRBJ2-2; D possibly corresponds to TRBD1 (5 bases). In germline, CDR1 is DFQATT, CDR2 SNEGSKA (reference sequence). The CDR3 runs 14 residues. V lost 6 bases, J lost 4 bases, and 15 bases lay in between. CDR3 nucleotides: TGCAGTGCATCGCCAGCAGGGTCCACCGGGGAGCTGTTTTTT. Residues: CSASPAGSTGELFF.

Many counts were recorded for this clonotype. The chain's CDR3 is CASSFQGREAGKTGELFF. The CDR3, as DNA: TGTGCCAGCAGCTTTCAGGGGAGGGAAGCGGGAAAAACCGGGGAGCTGTTTTTT. The chain uses TRBV11-2 and TRBJ2-2, with D tentatively TRBD2 (7 bases). CDR3 length: 18 residues. V shed 3 bases and J shed 5 bases, with 22 bases lying between them. Per germline, CDR1 SGHAT and CDR2 FQNNGV.

This clonotype occurred many times. This chain links TRBV7-2 with TRBJ1-1; 7 bases align to TRBD1. V was clipped by 4 bases and J by 3 bases; unmatched bases: 2. The CDR3 consists of 13 residues. In germline, CDR1 is SGHTA, CDR2 FQGNSA. CDR3 amino acids: CASSYTGDTEAFF. CDR3 nucleotide sequence: TGTGCCAGCAGCTACACAGGGGACACTGAAGCTTTCTTT.

This clonotype was detected ten times or more. V and J are TRBV20-1 and TRBJ2-1; D not certain. The CDR3 has 13 residues. Germline CDR1 reads DFQATT; CDR2 reads SNEGSKA (reference sequence). The V end lost 0 bases, the J end lost 10 bases, and 13 bases lay between the germline ends. The CDR3 nucleotides read TGCAGTGCTAGAGACCTCTCCGTTCAGGAGCAGTTCTTC. Translation gives CSARDLSVQEQFF.

This clonotype occurred a few times. This rearrangement joins TRBV5-1 to TRBJ2-5, with D possibly being TRBD1 or TRBD2 (7 bases each). CDR1 is SGHRS and CDR2 is YFSETQ in the germline V gene. This CDR3 has 15 amino acids. V lost 4 bases to trimming and J lost 3 bases, with 16 bases between them. The CDR3 region has the DNA TGCGCCAGCAGCAATTACAGGGGAGGGGAAGAGACCCAGTACTTC. Its translation: CASSNYRGGEETQYF.

The table lists this clonotype with a few counts. J is TRBJ2-1 and V is TRBV24-1, with unresolved D. The CDR3 sequence is 16 residues long. V dropped 3 bases and J dropped 0 bases, with 11 bases sitting between them. Germline loops: CDR1 KGHDR, CDR2 SFDVKD. CDR3 residues: CATSDPRANSYNEQFF. Written as DNA, the CDR3 is TGTGCCACCAGTGATCCCCGGGCCAACTCCTACAATGAGCAGTTCTTC.

This clonotype has only a few counts. V gene TRBV9 combines with J gene TRBJ2-7; D call uncertain. This CDR3 spans 12 amino acids. Germline V gene lookup returns CDR1 SGDLS and CDR2 YYNGEE. The ends were cut back, 3 bases at V and 5 bases at J, with 9 bases in the middle. The CDR3 nucleotides are TGTGCCAGCAGCGCCCTCACTAACGAGCAGTACTTC. Translated: CASSALTNEQYF.

V usage is TRBV7-6 and J usage is TRBJ1-6; D gene ambiguous. Germline CDR1 SGHVS, CDR2 FNYEAQ. There are 16 residues in the CDR3. V was pared by 4 bases and J by 2 bases, with 12 bases between. CDR3 in amino acids: CASSSRGYPYNSPLHF. The CDR3 DNA sequence: TGTGCCAGCAGCTCCCGTGGGTACCCCTATAATTCACCCCTCCACTTT.

This clonotype showed up just once. This chain joins TRBV4-1 and TRBJ2-5; 7 nucleotides agree with TRBD1. V gave up 2 bases and J gave up 5 bases; unmatched junction bases: 5. Germline V lookup: CDR1 MGHRA, CDR2 YSYEKL. The CDR3 length is 14 residues. CDR3 loop: CASSQRGGTETQYF. The CDR3 nucleotides read TGCGCCAGCAGCCAAAGAGGGGGCACGGAGACCCAGTACTTC.

This clonotype showed up just a few times. This chain connects TRBV6-2 or TRBV6-3 to TRBJ1-2, with D maybe TRBD1 (5 bases). The germline V gene has CDR1 MNHEY and CDR2 SVGEGT. Trimming took off 6 bases at V and 9 bases at J, with 20 bases between the two ends. CDR3 size: 14 residues. The CDR3 bases are TGTGCCAGCAGCCCCGGGACTGACGTTGAGCGCTACACCTTC. It specifies CASSPGTDVERYTF.

Many counts were recorded for this clonotype. J is TRBJ1-4 and V is TRBV20-1, with 7 bases fitting TRBD1. Germline assignment: CDR1 DFQATT and CDR2 SNEGSKA (reference sequence). J was trimmed by 8 bases and V by 2 bases; bases with no gene match: 8. The CDR3 is made up of 14 amino acids. CDR3 coding DNA: TGCAGTGCTAGAATGTCAGGGGGTGGCGAAAAACTGTTTTTT. It is translated as CSARMSGGGEKLFF.

This rearrangement joins TRBV2 to TRBJ2-1, with 12 bases that match TRBD2. Germline V CDR1 and CDR2: SNHLY, FYNNEI. V was pared by 8 bases and J by 2 bases, with 10 bases of the junction left unmatched. The length of the CDR3 is 17 residues. This CDR3 reads CASWIPLAGGAYNEQFF. CDR3 sequence (DNA): TGTGCCAGCTGGATTCCACTAGCGGGGGGCGCCTACAATGAGCAGTTCTTC. Using reference TRBV2 and TRBJ2-1 for the parts outside the CDR3, the full variable domain is EPEVTQTPSHQVTQMGQEVILRCVPISNHLYFYWYRQILGQKVEFLVSFYNNEISEKSEIFDDQFSVERPDGSNFTLKIRSTKLEDSAMYFCASWIPLAGGAYNEQFFGPGTRLTVL.

This clonotype came up a few times. J is TRBJ2-7 and V is TRBV4-2, with unresolved D. The CDR3 covers 14 residues. The V end was cut by 1 base, the J end by 4 bases, with 11 bases between. Germline V gives CDR1 LGHNA, CDR2 YNFKEQ. The CDR3 nucleotides read TGTGCCAGCAGCCAAGTCATGTTAGGGTACGAGCAGTACTTC. Amino acid sequence: CASSQVMLGYEQYF.

The chain is built from TRBV28 and TRBJ2-1, with 11 bases matching TRBD2. CDR3 size: 17 residues. V trimming: 5 bases; J trimming: 3 bases; junction bases outside the gene matches: 9. The germline V gene encodes CDR1 MDHEN and CDR2 SYDVKM. The CDR3 coding sequence is TGTGCCAGCAGTCCGCGATGGGGGACTAGCGGCTACAATGAGCAGTTCTTC. Amino acid sequence: CASSPRWGTSGYNEQFF.

The V and J genes are TRBV29-1 and TRBJ2-5; D unresolved. Looked up from germline, CDR1 is SQVTM and CDR2 is ANQGSEA. Trimming removed 3 bases from V and 7 bases from J, with 18 bases in between. The CDR3 is 14 amino acids. The CDR3 sequence: CSVDRVRPWGTQYF. CDR3 DNA: TGCAGCGTTGACCGCGTCCGGCCCTGGGGGACCCAGTACTTC.

At least ten counts were recorded for this clonotype. This chain links TRBV20-1 with TRBJ2-7; D not certain. The CDR3 consists of 8 residues. Germline assignment: CDR1 DFQATT and CDR2 SNEGSKA (reference sequence). With 7 bases removed from V and 3 bases from J, the gap between germline ends came to 1 base. CDR3 residues: CSVYEQYF. CDR3 DNA sequence: TGCAGTGTCTACGAGCAGTACTTC.

As to this clonotype: A read error may be the cause here, since a much bigger clone is one base away. The V gene is TRBV3-1, the J gene TRBJ2-7; the D is unclear. Germline V gives CDR1 LGHDT, CDR2 YNNKEL (reference sequence). The CDR3 is made up of 11 amino acids. V lost 1 base to trimming and J lost 5 bases, with 3 bases between them. CDR3 sequence reads: CASSQVHEQYF. The CDR3 nucleotides are TGTGCCAGCAGCCAAGTCCACGAGCAGTACTTC.

This sequence joins TRBV6-1 and TRBJ2-4, with no clear D. The CDR3 loop spans 15 amino acids. V lost 1 base to trimming and J lost 2 bases, with 9 bases between them. The germline V gene encodes CDR1 MNHNS and CDR2 SASEGT. CDR3 protein: CASSEGHGPKNIQYF. Written as DNA, the CDR3 is TGTGCCAGCAGTGAAGGGCACGGACCCAAAAACATTCAGTACTTC.

This chain connects TRBV7-2 to TRBJ2-2; possible D gene TRBD1, 6 bases. CDR3 length equals 16 residues. Trimming removed 0 bases at V and 2 bases at J, with 10 bases between. Germline V CDR1 and CDR2: SGHTA, FQGNSA. CDR3 sequence (DNA): TGTGCCAGCAGCTTAGCGAGACAGGTTAACACCGGGGAGCTGTTTTTT. This translates into CASSLARQVNTGELFF.

This clonotype was counted only a few times. The chain recombines TRBV6-6 with TRBJ1-5; D gene ambiguous. This CDR3 comprises 12 residues. The V end was cut by 7 bases, the J end by 1 base, with 5 bases between. Germline assignment: CDR1 MNHNY and CDR2 SVGAGI (reference sequence). Here the CDR3 DNA reads TGTGCCAGCAAAGTGAGCAATCAGCCCCAGCATTTT. This codes for CASKVSNQPQHF.

The V and J genes are TRBV20-1 and TRBJ2-1; D is unresolved. With 2 bases removed from V and 2 bases from J, the gap between germline ends came to 10 bases. Germline CDR1 and CDR2: DFQATT and SNEGSKA (reference sequence). The CDR3 runs 14 residues. The CDR3 spells CSARPGLAYNEQFF. In DNA form, the CDR3 reads TGCAGTGCTAGACCGGGCCTCGCCTACAATGAGCAGTTCTTC.

V is TRBV5-1 and J is TRBJ2-7; tentatively, D is TRBD1 (5 bases). V lost 0 bases, J lost 7 bases, and 14 bases lay in between. Germline V lookup: CDR1 SGHRS, CDR2 YFSETQ. The CDR3 totals 14 residues. This CDR3 is CASSLEAGRLEQYF. DNA of the CDR3: TGCGCCAGCAGCTTGGAGGCAGGGCGGCTTGAGCAGTACTTC.

The J gene is TRBJ2-5, the V gene TRBV5-1; possible D gene TRBD2, 6 bases. Germline V gene data show CDR1 as SGHRS and CDR2 as YFSETQ. This CDR3 has 17 residues. Deletions cut 4 bases from V and 0 bases from J, with 19 bases between. This chain's CDR3 is CASSLDKLAGYQETQYF. In DNA form, the CDR3 reads TGCGCCAGCAGCCTTGATAAACTAGCAGGGTACCAAGAGACCCAGTACTTC. Full variable domain (outside the CDR3, taken from reference TRBV5-1 and TRBJ2-5): KAGVTQTPRYLIKTRGQQVTLSCSPISGHRSVSWYQQTPGQGLQFLFEYFSETQRNKGNFPGRFSGRQFSNSRSEMNVSTLELGDSALYLCASSLDKLAGYQETQYFGPGTRLLVL.